The rows below give T cell receptor beta chains drawn from one sample of a study of blood T cell repertoires in COVID-19. Profiled with immunoSEQ multiplex PCR; TCRdb holds only in-frame clones, not every one. The repertoire holds around 300,000 clones, 86% seen once, with less than 3% in the top ten. Sequenced input: peripheral blood. These receptors all come from a woman aged 30 to 39 with active or convalescent COVID-19. Both conserved end residues are part of each CDR3. The D gene is left open where the match is weak. Where a row states a size, it is once, few, many or the class of an expanded clone; other rows omit it.

V	J	size	D	DNA	CDR3
TRBV5-1	TRBJ1-1	-	TRBD1	TGCGCCAGCAGCTCTCAGGGGGCGCGGATGAACACTGAAGCTTTCTTT	CASSSQGARMNTEAFF
TRBV11-2	TRBJ2-3	-	TRBD2	TGTGCCAGCAGCTTAGAGACTAGCGGGGGGTATTTCACAGATACGCAGTATTTT	CASSLETSGGYFTDTQYF
TRBV4-3	TRBJ1-2	-	-	TGCGCCAGCAGCCATGCCCAAGGGGAAGGCTACACCTTC	CASSHAQGEGYTF
TRBV18	TRBJ1-5	-	-	TGTGTCAGTTCGGCTACGGGGAATCAGCCCCAGCATTTT	CVSSATGNQPQHF
TRBV7-3	TRBJ2-1	-	TRBD2	TGTGCCAGCAGGGCTAGCGGGGGCTCCTACAATGAGCAGTTCTTC	CASRASGGSYNEQFF
TRBV7-9	TRBJ1-1	-	TRBD1	TGTGCCAGCAGCTATCAGGGGGCAGGGACTGAAGCTTTCTTT	CASSYQGAGTEAFF
TRBV28	TRBJ2-2	-	-	TGTGCCAGCAGTTTAAATTGGGGGGTTTTTACCGGGGAGCTGTTTTTT	CASSLNWGVFTGELFF
TRBV6-6	TRBJ1-1	-	-	TGTGCCAGCAGCCCCCCGGGACTCCCAGAAACTGAAGCTTTCTTT	CASSPPGLPETEAFF
TRBV28	TRBJ1-2	-	-	TGTGCCAGCAGTTTTTTACACCAGGCTATGGGCTACACCTTC	CASSFLHQAMGYTF
TRBV3-1/TRBV3-2	TRBJ2-7	-	TRBD1	TGTGCCAGCAGCCAAGGGGCAGGGGGCTACGAGCAGTACTTC	CASSQGAGGYEQYF
TRBV7-2	TRBJ1-6	-	TRBD1	TGTGCCAGCAGCTTTGGTACCGGGACAGGGGGCCTGACAACACCCCTCCACTTT	CASSFGTGTGGLTTPLHF
TRBV7-2	TRBJ1-2	-	TRBD1	TGTGCCAGCAGCTTGAGACAGGGTCTTATGTATGGCTACACCTTC	CASSLRQGLMYGYTF
TRBV25-1	TRBJ2-7	-	-	TGTGCCAGCAGTGAACAGGGCCCCTACGAGCAGTACTTC	CASSEQGPYEQYF
TRBV5-1	TRBJ2-3	-	-	TGCGCCAGCAGCTTGGTTGGCGGTAGCACAGATACGCAGTATTTT	CASSLVGGSTDTQYF
TRBV14	TRBJ2-7	-	-	TGTGCCAGCAGCCAAGATAGAGGAGGGCCCTACGAGCAGTACTTC	CASSQDRGGPYEQYF
TRBV28	TRBJ2-3	-	-	TGTGCCAGCATTGACGGCAGGCCTGGCACAGATACGCAGTATTTT	CASIDGRPGTDTQYF
TRBV5-1	TRBJ2-1	few	-	TGCGCCAGCAGCTTGCTTAGGGGCAGCGATGAGCAGTTCTTC	CASSLLRGSDEQFF
TRBV24-1	TRBJ2-6	-	-	TGTGCCACCAGTGATTCGGGGGACGGTTTTGCCAACGTCCTGACTTTC	CATSDSGDGFANVLTF
TRBV6-6	TRBJ1-4	-	TRBD1	TGTGCCAGCAGTTACGGACAGGCGGAGGATGAAAAACTGTTTTTT	CASSYGQAEDEKLFF
TRBV6-5	TRBJ2-1	few	-	TGTGCCAGCAGCACCGGGGGCTCCTACAATGAGCAGTTCTTC	CASSTGGSYNEQFF
TRBV16	TRBJ1-1	-	TRBD1	TGTGCCAGCAGCCAATCCCCCGGGACAGGGGGCACTGAAGCTTTCTTT	CASSQSPGTGGTEAFF
TRBV19	TRBJ1-5	-	TRBD1	TGTGCCAGTAGTTTAGGACAGGGAGGCCAGCCCCAGCATTTT	CASSLGQGGQPQHF
TRBV16	TRBJ2-7	-	-	TGTGCCAGCAGCCCGGGGTACGAGCAGTACTTC	CASSPGYEQYF
TRBV15	TRBJ1-5	-	TRBD1	TGTGCCACCAGCAGAGACCGGACAGGGGGCTTTTATCAGCCCCAGCATTTT	CATSRDRTGGFYQPQHF
TRBV7-2	TRBJ2-1	-	TRBD2	TGTGCCAGCAGCTTAAGACGAGCGGGGGGCTACAATGAGCAGTTCTTC	CASSLRRAGGYNEQFF
TRBV7-3	TRBJ2-1	few	-	TGTGCCAGCAGCTTAGACAGAAGCTCCTACAATGAGCAGTTCTTC	CASSLDRSSYNEQFF
TRBV14	TRBJ1-3	-	-	TGTGCCAGCAGCCCTCGACAGCTCACATCCTCTGGAAACACCATATATTTT	CASSPRQLTSSGNTIYF
TRBV3-1/TRBV3-2	TRBJ1-5	-	-	TGTGCCAGCAGCCAAGTGGGAGGGTCCAAGCATTTT	CASSQVGGSKHF
TRBV5-1	TRBJ2-7	-	-	TGCGCCAGCAGCTTGGGTGCAGGGAACTCCTACGAGCAGTACTTC	CASSLGAGNSYEQYF
TRBV29-1	TRBJ1-1	-	-	TGCAGCGTAGCCAGGGTATTGAACACTGAAGCTTTCTTT	CSVARVLNTEAFF
TRBV23-1	TRBJ2-7	-	TRBD1	TGCGCCAGCAGTCCGGGGGACAGGCCCTCCTACGAGCAGTACTTC	CASSPGDRPSYEQYF
TRBV19	TRBJ1-3	-	-	TGTGCCAGTAGTGTCGCAGGGCGCTCTGGAAACACCATATATTTT	CASSVAGRSGNTIYF
TRBV7-8	TRBJ1-3	-	TRBD1	TGTGCCAGCAGCTACGGTGACAGGGTAGTCGGAAACACCATATATTTT	CASSYGDRVVGNTIYF
TRBV2	TRBJ2-3	-	TRBD2	TGTGCCAGCAGACCTAGCGGGGCCGACACAGATACGCAGTATTTT	CASRPSGADTDTQYF
TRBV4-1	TRBJ2-5	-	-	TGCGCCAGCAGCCAAAAAACGGGTCTCGAGACCCAGTACTTC	CASSQKTGLETQYF
TRBV4-3	TRBJ2-2	-	-	TGCGCCAGCAGCCAAGAGATGGGGCTTTTAGGGGAGCTGTTTTTT	CASSQEMGLLGELFF
TRBV27	TRBJ2-3	once	TRBD2	TGTGCCAGCAGTTTACGGCCCTGGTCTAGCGGGGGGGCAGGGCATACGCAGTATTTT	CASSLRPWSSGGAGHTQYF
TRBV5-1	TRBJ2-5	-	-	TGCGCCAGCAGCTTGGGGAGCGGGCAAGAGACCCAGTACTTC	CASSLGSGQETQYF
TRBV24-1	TRBJ2-1	-	TRBD1	TGTGCCACCAGTGACCCCGGGACAGGCGATTACAATGAGCAGTTCTTC	CATSDPGTGDYNEQFF
TRBV7-3	TRBJ1-1	once	TRBD1	TGTGCCAGCAGCTTTACAGGGGCCACTGAAGCTTTCTTT	CASSFTGATEAFF
TRBV5-1	TRBJ1-1	-	-	TGCGCCAGCAGCTTGACAGGGTGGAACACTGAAGCTTTCTTT	CASSLTGWNTEAFF
TRBV7-9	TRBJ1-1	-	-	TGTGCCAGCAGCTTAACAGGAGAAGCTTTCTTT	CASSLTGEAFF
TRBV7-3	TRBJ2-1	-	TRBD2	TGTGCCAGCAGCTTAAGGGGGACTAACCAGAGCAATGAGCAGTTCTTC	CASSLRGTNQSNEQFF
TRBV14	TRBJ1-2	-	-	TGTGCCAGCAGCCCTTATCGGACCTCGGGGGATGGCTACACCTTC	CASSPYRTSGDGYTF
TRBV10-1	TRBJ1-1	-	TRBD1	TGCGCCAGCAGGACGGACCGGGACAGGGCCTATAGGTGGGGCACTGAAGCTTTCTTT	CASRTDRDRAYRWGTEAFF
TRBV25-1	TRBJ1-6	-	TRBD1	TGTGCCAGCAGAGACAGGGGAGGGTCACCCCTCCACTTT	CASRDRGGSPLHF
TRBV21-1	TRBJ2-1	-	-	TGTGCCAGCAGCAAAGGTGCCAGCGATCTCTCCTACAATGAGCAGTTCTTC	CASSKGASDLSYNEQFF
TRBV28	TRBJ1-1	-	-	TGTGCCAGCAGACTCGGGGGGCGGAACACTGAAGCTTTCTTT	CASRLGGRNTEAFF
TRBV7-9	TRBJ1-2	few	TRBD1	TGTGCCAGCAGCCCACAGGGGGGCGATGGCTACACCTTC	CASSPQGGDGYTF
TRBV6-6	TRBJ1-2	-	-	TGTGCCAGCAGCAGAGGAGGGACCTATGGCTACACCTTC	CASSRGGTYGYTF
TRBV27	TRBJ1-4	-	TRBD1	TGTGCCAGCAGTAAGCAGGGGGCTTCTGAAAAACTGTTTTTT	CASSKQGASEKLFF
TRBV3-1/TRBV3-2	TRBJ2-3	-	TRBD2	TGTGCCAGCAGCCCCCAGCGGGGGTCCCGGGATACGCAGTATTTT	CASSPQRGSRDTQYF
TRBV5-6	TRBJ2-7	-	TRBD1	TGTGCCAGCAGCTTGAGGGCGAGACAGGGGGACGGCTACGAGCAGTACTTC	CASSLRARQGDGYEQYF
TRBV30	TRBJ1-6	-	TRBD1	TGTGCCTGGAATTCGATCAGGGGGTCTTCACCCCTCCACTTT	CAWNSIRGSSPLHF
TRBV7-2	TRBJ1-1	-	TRBD1	TGTGCCAGCAGCACGCGGACAGGGCAAGCTTTCTTT	CASSTRTGQAFF
TRBV2	TRBJ1-1	-	-	TGTGCCAGCAGTGTCGCCAGGGAGGTCACTGAAGCTTTCTTT	CASSVAREVTEAFF
TRBV2	TRBJ1-1	-	-	TGTGCCAGCAAGCAGGGGCGGAACACTGAAGCTTTCTTT	CASKQGRNTEAFF
TRBV6-4	TRBJ1-1	-	TRBD1	TGTGCCAGCAGTGAATACAGGGGGTCCACTGAAGCTTTCTTT	CASSEYRGSTEAFF